The 32 T cell receptor beta chains below all came from one sample that was sequenced in a study of CD8 T cells in Susac syndrome. When the RNA was reverse transcribed, random hexamers were used with an input of 0.5 to 1 ug. TCRdb redid the calling of the immunoSEQ multiplex PCR reads with MiXCR, one entry per CDR3 protein. This table has hundreds of thousands of distinct CDR3 sequences, about 95% appearing once. Sequencing was carried out using CD4+ T cells from PBMCs. These receptor sequences come from a human donor with multiple sclerosis.

The chain carries TRBV6-2 or TRBV6-3 and TRBJ1-2; D is possibly TRBD1 (6 bases). The CDR3 sequence is 13 residues long. Trimming pared 8 bases from V and 7 bases from J, leaving 17 bases between. Germline V gives CDR1 MNHEY, CDR2 SVGEGT. The CDR3 DNA reads TGTGCCAGCCTATCACAGGGAATAGGTGGCTACACCTTC. This translates into CASLSQGIGGYTF.

The rearrangement joins TRBV15 to TRBJ2-3, with TRBD2 matching 8 bases. Germline trimming cut 5 bases from V and 5 bases from J; bases unmatched to any gene: 12. From germline, CDR1 is LNHNV and CDR2 YYDKDF (reference sequence). The CDR3 runs 16 residues. Written as DNA, the CDR3 is TGTGCCACCAGCGTCCAAGCGGGGGCCAGAGGAGATACGCAGTATTTT. It is translated as CATSVQAGARGDTQYF.

V gene TRBV20-1 combines with J gene TRBJ1-2; D is uncertain. This CDR3 has 12 amino acids. Germline V lookup: CDR1 DFQATT, CDR2 SNEGSKA (reference sequence). Trimming took off 6 bases at V and 4 bases at J, with 12 bases between the two ends. CDR3 loop: CSASLPPYGYTF. The CDR3 DNA follows: TGCAGTGCCTCGCTACCGCCCTATGGCTACACCTTC.

The rearrangement joins TRBV12-3 or TRBV12-4 to TRBJ1-2; D is unclear. V dropped 5 bases and J dropped 2 bases, with 9 bases sitting between them. This CDR3 comprises 13 residues. For the CDR3, the DNA is TGTGCCAGCAGTCCCGGGCCGAACTATGGCTACACCTTC. Translation: CASSPGPNYGYTF.

The DNA for the CDR3 is TGTGCCAGCAGCTTAGGAGGGACTAGCGCTGGGGCCAACGTCCTGACTTTC. Protein: CASSLGGTSAGANVLTF. This chain joins TRBV7-6 and TRBJ2-6, with 10 bases aligning to TRBD2. CDR1 is SGHVS, CDR2 FNYEAQ, per germline. Unmatched junction bases numbered 2, after V lost 1 base and J lost 2 bases. The CDR3 has 17 residues.

The V call is TRBV24-1, the J call TRBJ2-1; D possibly corresponds to TRBD2 (6 bases). V dropped 6 bases and J dropped 0 bases, with 8 bases sitting between them. CDR1 is KGHDR, CDR2 SFDVKD, per germline. This CDR3 comprises 14 residues. The CDR3 loop is CATSRGASYNEQFF. The CDR3 nucleotides read TGTGCCACCAGTCGCGGGGCCTCCTACAATGAGCAGTTCTTC.

The chain is built from TRBV24-1 and TRBJ2-1; a weak D match, TRBD2 (5 bases). This CDR3 is 16 amino acids long. CDR1 and CDR2 (germline): KGHDR, SFDVKD. The V and J ends lost 3 bases and 0 bases respectively, with 11 bases between them. The CDR3 reads CATSDAGLGSYNEQFF. Here the CDR3 DNA reads TGTGCCACCAGTGATGCTGGACTCGGCTCCTACAATGAGCAGTTCTTC.

The CDR3 is CASSSGHIRDYGYTF. The CDR3 DNA reads as TGTGCCAGCAGTTCCGGACATATTCGTGACTATGGCTACACCTTC. The chain is built from TRBV12-3 or TRBV12-4 and TRBJ1-2; weak D call: TRBD1 (5 bases). The CDR3 length is 15 residues. The V end was cut by 4 bases, the J end by 3 bases, with 15 bases between.

The genes are TRBV14 and TRBJ1-2; D remains unclear. The germline CDR1 and CDR2 sequences are SGHDN and FVKESK. The CDR3 consists of 14 residues. V was trimmed by 7 bases and J by 5 bases, leaving 17 bases between them. CDR3 sequence reads: CASTPKGNAYGYTF. Here the CDR3 DNA reads TGTGCCAGCACCCCTAAAGGGAATGCGTATGGCTACACCTTC.

This clonotype was counted between two and nine times. The chain employs TRBV12-5 and TRBJ2-3; the D is unclear. The CDR3 covers 12 residues. V was trimmed by 9 bases and J by 0 bases, leaving 7 bases between them. CDR1 is LGHNT, CDR2 FRNRAP, per germline. CDR3 residues: CASARSTDTQYF. The DNA for the CDR3 is TGTGCTAGCGCTAGGAGCACAGATACGCAGTATTTT.

V and J are TRBV28 and TRBJ1-2; TRBD1 is a possible D gene (5 bases). Trimming took 3 bases from V and 1 from J, leaving 9 bases between them. Germline CDR1 and CDR2: MDHEN and SYDVKM. The CDR3 loop spans 14 amino acids. The CDR3 nucleotides are TGTGCCAGCAGTTTGGGGCAGTATAACTATGGCTACACCTTC. It encodes CASSLGQYNYGYTF.

The chain is built from TRBV20-1 and TRBJ1-2; 9 positions agree with TRBD1. The CDR3 is 13 residues long. Germline V lookup: CDR1 DFQATT, CDR2 SNEGSKA (reference sequence). V shed 7 bases and J 7 bases; nucleotides not matched to a gene: 10. The CDR3 here is CSVTGGSGGGYTF. In DNA, the CDR3 is TGCAGTGTAACAGGGGGCAGTGGGGGTGGCTACACCTTC.

The chain joins TRBV7-9 to TRBJ2-5; 8 nucleotides line up with TRBD1. The CDR3 loop spans 14 amino acids. CDR1 and CDR2 (germline): SEHNR, FQNEAQ (reference sequence). Unmatched junction bases numbered 6, after V lost 3 bases and J lost 6 bases. The CDR3 sequence: CASSLDRAVKTQYF. Here the CDR3 DNA reads TGTGCCAGCAGCTTGGACAGGGCGGTGAAGACCCAGTACTTC.

In nucleotides, the CDR3 is TGTGCCAGCAGTGTATCCATTATCTCCTACGAGCAGTACTTC. Amino acids: CASSVSIISYEQYF. V usage is TRBV2 and J usage is TRBJ2-7, with D unresolved. Per the germline V gene, CDR1 is SNHLY and CDR2 is FYNNEI. V lost 4 bases to trimming and J lost 0 bases, with 10 bases between them. CDR3 length: 14 amino acids. The full variable domain, in which reference TRBV2 and TRBJ2-7 provide the parts outside the CDR3, is EPEVTQTPSHQVTQMGQEVILRCVPISNHLYFYWYRQILGQKVEFLVSFYNNEISEKSEIFDDQFSVERPDGSNFTLKIRSTKLEDSAMYFCASSVSIISYEQYFGPGTRLTVT.

This chain links TRBV24-1 with TRBJ1-5, with D perhaps matching TRBD1 (6 bases). Germline V gene lookup returns CDR1 KGHDR and CDR2 SFDVKD. CDR3 length equals 13 residues. V was shortened by 9 bases and J by 0 bases, with 8 bases between the two germline ends. CDR3 protein: CATRQVSNQPQHF. For the CDR3, the DNA is TGTGCCACCCGACAGGTTAGCAATCAGCCCCAGCATTTT.

The chain recombines TRBV29-1 with TRBJ2-7, with D possibly TRBD1 on 6 matching bases. The CDR3 runs to 13 residues. Between the trimmed V and J ends, which lost 4 bases and 3 bases, there was a span of 13 bases. Looked up from germline, CDR1 is SQVTM and CDR2 is ANQGSEA. In DNA form, the CDR3 reads TGCAGCGTTGGCCGGGGCAGGGGCTACGAGCAGTACTTC. Residues: CSVGRGRGYEQYF.

This sequence joins TRBV25-1 and TRBJ1-2; 9 bases map to TRBD1. The CDR3 has 15 residues. The V gene's germline CDR1 is MGHDK and CDR2 SYGVNS. Trimming cost V 5 bases and J 4 bases; bases outside gene matches: 8. CDR3 in amino acids: CASSNEDRGSYGYTF. The CDR3, as DNA: TGTGCCAGCAGTAATGAGGACAGGGGATCCTATGGCTACACCTTC.

V gene TRBV15 combines with J gene TRBJ1-5; D is ambiguous. The CDR3 length is 14 residues. Germline CDR1 LNHNV, CDR2 YYDKDF (reference sequence). V was shortened by 5 bases and J by 4 bases, with 12 bases between the two germline ends. The CDR3 region has the DNA TGTGCCACCAGCGGTTTGACCCGGAATCAGCCCCAGCATTTT. Amino acids: CATSGLTRNQPQHF.

The rearrangement links TRBV20-1 to TRBJ2-2; 7 positions match TRBD1. CDR1 is DFQATT and CDR2 is SNEGSKA in the germline V gene (reference sequence). The trim removed 5 bases at V and 8 bases at J, leaving 8 bases unmatched. The CDR3 contains 13 residues. The DNA of the CDR3 is TGCAGTGCTGGGACAGACCTCCTTGGGGAGCTGTTTTTT. Protein: CSAGTDLLGELFF.

CDR3 loop: CASSSQGRSLGGYTF. The CDR3 coding sequence is TGTGCCAGCAGCTCTCAGGGAAGGAGCCTGGGAGGCTACACCTTC. This chain connects TRBV11-2 to TRBJ1-2, with a possible D match to TRBD1 (5 bases). There are 15 residues in the CDR3. CDR1 is SGHAT, CDR2 FQNNGV, per germline. Deletions cut 4 bases from V and 8 bases from J, with 20 bases between.

The chain joins TRBV5-1 to TRBJ2-7, with 10 bases fitting TRBD2. J gave up 2 bases and V 1 base, and 0 bases lay outside the gene matches. The CDR3 is made up of 14 amino acids. The V gene's germline CDR1 is SGHRS and CDR2 YFSETQ. This chain's CDR3 is CASSLTSGTYEQYF. CDR3 nucleotide sequence: TGCGCCAGCAGCTTGACTAGCGGGACCTACGAGCAGTACTTC.

The V call is TRBV23-1, the J call TRBJ1-5, with D unresolved. TRBV23-1 is labeled an ORF, and its function is uncertain. The V gene lost 2 bases and the J gene lost 0 bases, with 14 bases spanning the gap. The CDR3 has 17 residues. CDR3: CASSQLMEGLSNQPQHF. DNA of the CDR3: TGCGCCAGCAGTCAACTGATGGAAGGACTTAGCAATCAGCCCCAGCATTTT.

V usage is TRBV4-1 and J usage is TRBJ2-1; 12 bases align to TRBD2. This CDR3 contains 15 residues. The J segment lost 15 bases and the V segment lost 0 bases, leaving 9 bases of the junction unmatched. Germline CDR1 reads MGHRA; CDR2 reads YSYEKL. CDR3 sequence reads: CASSQDSPLAGGLFF. The CDR3 nucleotides are TGCGCCAGCAGCCAAGATTCCCCACTAGCGGGGGGCCTGTTCTTC.

The chain has TRBV20-1 and TRBJ2-7; 7 positions match TRBD1. Germline V gives CDR1 DFQATT, CDR2 SNEGSKA (reference sequence). The V segment lost 1 base and the J segment 4 bases; nucleotides outside the gene matches: 7. The CDR3 contains 14 residues. In nucleotides, the CDR3 is TGCAGTGCTAGAGGGTATCAGGGGGTTTACGAGCAGTACTTC. Protein product: CSARGYQGVYEQYF.

This rearrangement joins TRBV2 to TRBJ1-1; 9 nucleotides line up with TRBD1. The CDR3 loop spans 14 amino acids. Unmatched junction bases numbered 7, after V lost 6 bases and J lost 5 bases. Per the germline V gene, CDR1 is SNHLY and CDR2 is FYNNEI. The CDR3 protein is CASRDTGGGTEAFF. Here the CDR3 DNA reads TGTGCCAGCAGGGATACAGGGGGCGGGACTGAAGCTTTCTTT.

The chain is built from TRBV27 and TRBJ1-4; D is ambiguous. The CDR3 is 11 amino acids. Trimming removed 8 bases from V and 7 bases from J, with 8 bases in between. Germline loops: CDR1 MNHEY, CDR2 SMNVEV (reference sequence). The CDR3 sequence is CASALGEKLFF. The CDR3 DNA reads TGTGCCAGCGCTTTAGGTGAAAAACTGTTTTTT.

The rearrangement joins TRBV29-1 to TRBJ2-7; D is possibly TRBD2 (5 bases). V lost 6 bases to trimming and J lost 6 bases, with 12 bases between them. In germline, CDR1 is SQVTM, CDR2 ANQGSEA. The CDR3 runs 11 residues. The CDR3 reads CSVGLGSEQYF. Here the CDR3 DNA reads TGCAGCGTAGGACTTGGCTCCGAGCAGTACTTC.

This clonotype was counted a single time. The chain has TRBV20-1 and TRBJ2-1; a possible D gene is TRBD2 (6 bases). Trimming took 7 bases from V and 6 from J, leaving 13 bases between them. Germline CDR1 reads DFQATT; CDR2 reads SNEGSKA (reference sequence). The length of the CDR3 is 12 residues. The CDR3 protein is CSVPGRSNEQFF. The CDR3 DNA reads TGCAGTGTCCCGGGGAGGTCCAATGAGCAGTTCTTC.

CDR3 sequence (DNA): TGCAGTGCTAGAATAACAGGGGGAGATACGCAGTATTTT. As protein: CSARITGGDTQYF. The gene calls are TRBV20-1 and TRBJ2-3, with 8 bases identical to TRBD1. The CDR3 runs 13 residues. V dropped 2 bases and J dropped 5; count of bases not matched to a gene: 3. Germline assignment: CDR1 DFQATT and CDR2 SNEGSKA (reference sequence).

This rearrangement joins TRBV28 to TRBJ2-7; 13 bases agree with TRBD2. Losses at the gene ends were 6 bases for V and 7 bases for J; bases not matched to a gene: 9. The CDR3 is made up of 15 amino acids. CDR1 and CDR2 from the germline V gene are MDHEN and SYDVKM. CDR3 sequence reads: CASSLGLAGAGEQYF. CDR3 nucleotides: TGTGCCAGCAGCCTCGGACTAGCGGGAGCGGGGGAGCAGTACTTC.

This chain links TRBV29-1 with TRBJ1-1; D not resolved. The CDR3 has 10 residues. Germline V gene sequence: CDR1 SQVTM, CDR2 ANQGSEA. V was pared by 8 bases and J by 1 base, with 5 bases between. CDR3 DNA sequence: TGCAGCACAAAGAACACTGAAGCTTTCTTT. This encodes CSTKNTEAFF.

This rearrangement joins TRBV5-1 to TRBJ2-1; 7 bases match TRBD1. The trim removed 4 bases at V and 7 bases at J, leaving 8 bases unmatched. Germline CDR1 reads SGHRS; CDR2 reads YFSETQ. The CDR3 loop spans 14 amino acids. The DNA for the CDR3 is TGCGCCAGCAGCCAGGAGACAGGGTGGAATGAGCAGTTCTTC. It specifies CASSQETGWNEQFF.